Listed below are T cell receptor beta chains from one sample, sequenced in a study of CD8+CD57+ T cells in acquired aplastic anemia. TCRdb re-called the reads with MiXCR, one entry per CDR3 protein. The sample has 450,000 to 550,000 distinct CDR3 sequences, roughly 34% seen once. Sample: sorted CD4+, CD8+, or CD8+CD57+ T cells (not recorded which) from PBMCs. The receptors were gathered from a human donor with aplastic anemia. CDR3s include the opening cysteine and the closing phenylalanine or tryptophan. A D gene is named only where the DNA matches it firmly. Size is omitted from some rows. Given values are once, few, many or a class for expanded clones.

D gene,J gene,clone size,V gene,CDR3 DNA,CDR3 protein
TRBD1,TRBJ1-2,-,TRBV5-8,TGTGCCAGCAGCTTGAATCAGGGGGTGCATGGCTACACCTTC,CASSLNQGVHGYTF
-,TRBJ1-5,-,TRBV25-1,TGTGCCAGCTCACCTCTTGGGGCGTGGAATCAGCCCCAGCATTTT,CASSPLGAWNQPQHF
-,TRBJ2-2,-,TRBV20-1,TGCAGTGCTAGAGATCGCTTACGGGCGGACACCGGGGAGCTGTTTTTT,CSARDRLRADTGELFF
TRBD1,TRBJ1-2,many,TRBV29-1,TGCAGCGTTGAACACATTACTGGGACAGGGGCCTATGGCTACACCTTC,CSVEHITGTGAYGYTF
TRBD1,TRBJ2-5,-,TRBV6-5,TGTGCCAGCACCAGGGGGTGGTCCCAGTACTTC,CASTRGWSQYF
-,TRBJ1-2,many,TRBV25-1,TGTGCCAGCAGTGAATTCGGCCTAGGGCCGTCTTCTGGCTACACCTTC,CASSEFGLGPSSGYTF
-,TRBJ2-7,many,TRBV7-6,TGTGCCAGCAGCTTTAGCGGTTACAACTACGAGCAGTACTTC,CASSFSGYNYEQYF
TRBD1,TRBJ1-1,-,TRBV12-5,TGTGCTAGTGGTCCGGGACAGCCAAACACTGAAGCTTTCTTT,CASGPGQPNTEAFF
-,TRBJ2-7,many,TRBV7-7,TGTGCTAGCAGTGGGACGGCGATCTCCTACGAGCAGTACTTC,CASSGTAISYEQYF
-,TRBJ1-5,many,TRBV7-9,TGTGCCAGCAGCCGAGGGGTCTATCAGCCCCAGCATTTT,CASSRGVYQPQHF
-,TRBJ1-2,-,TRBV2,TGTGCCAGCACCAGAGACCTCTATGGCTACACCTTC,CASTRDLYGYTF
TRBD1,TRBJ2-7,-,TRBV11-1,TGTGCCAGCGGCCCCGGGACAGGGACCTTCTACGAGCAGTACTTC,CASGPGTGTFYEQYF
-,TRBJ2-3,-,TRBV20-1,TGCAGTGCTCTAGGGACTAGCACAGATACGCAGTATTTT,CSALGTSTDTQYF
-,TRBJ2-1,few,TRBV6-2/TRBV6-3,TGTGCCAGCAGTTACCCTACCCTCGGCAGCTACAATGAGCAGTTCTTC,CASSYPTLGSYNEQFF
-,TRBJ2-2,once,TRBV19,TGTGCCAGTAGTATTAGTCAGGTGGAAACCGGGGAGCTGTTTTTT,CASSISQVETGELFF
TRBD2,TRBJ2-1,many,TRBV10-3,TGTGCCATCAGTGAGCATAGCGGGGAAACCTACAATGAGCAGTTCTTC,CAISEHSGETYNEQFF
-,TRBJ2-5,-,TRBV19,TGTGCCAGTAGTATATCACAGTCCCCGGGAGAGACCCAGTACTTC,CASSISQSPGETQYF
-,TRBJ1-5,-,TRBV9,TGTGCCAGCAGCGTAGTATATGAGGATACGCAGCATTTT,CASSVVYEDTQHF
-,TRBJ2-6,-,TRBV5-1,TGCGCCAGCAGCTTGGGGCGGGGAACTTCTGGGGCCAACGTCCTGACTTTC,CASSLGRGTSGANVLTF
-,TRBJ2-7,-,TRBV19,TGTGCCAGCTGGGGGCAGGAGAGCTCCTACGAGCAGTACTTC,CASWGQESSYEQYF
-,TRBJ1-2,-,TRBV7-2,TGTGCCAGGAGCCGGGAGGACTATGGCTACACCTTC,CARSREDYGYTF
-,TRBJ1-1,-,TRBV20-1,TGCAGTGCTAGAGAAGGGTTGAACACTGAAGCTTTCTTT,CSAREGLNTEAFF
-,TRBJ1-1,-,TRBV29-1,TGCAGCGTTGAGGGGGGTATGGGCACTGAAGCTTTCTTT,CSVEGGMGTEAFF
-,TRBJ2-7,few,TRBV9,TGTGCCAGCAGCGTAGGGACCCCTAACTACGAGCAGTACTTC,CASSVGTPNYEQYF
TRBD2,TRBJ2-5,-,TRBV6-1,TGTGCCAGCAGTGAAAGCGGGAGATGGACCCAGTACTTC,CASSESGRWTQYF
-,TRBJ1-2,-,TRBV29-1,TGCAGCGCTAAACGGTCAGGGCTCCATGGCTACACCTTC,CSAKRSGLHGYTF
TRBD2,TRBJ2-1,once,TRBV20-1,TGCAGTGCTAAGGGACTAGCGGGAGCCGGGGGTCATGAGCAGTCCTTC,CSAKGLAGAGGHEQSF